The TCR beta chain under discussion was sequenced for a study of Tregs in tolerant kidney transplant recipients. Unstimulated regulatory T cells (CD4+CD25+CD127-), CD4+CD25- non-regulatory cells, CD4 and CD8 cells were FACS-sorted from thawed PBMCs. Germline loops: CDR1 SGHTA, CDR2 FQGNSA. The CDR3 is made up of 15 amino acids. The V and J ends lost 3 bases and 0 bases, in that order; junction bases with no gene match: 4. Repertoires were generated with immunoSEQ multiplex PCR, while TCRdb's copy carries only in-frame clones and drops some. Seen here are over 50,000 clones, approximately 82% observed once, and the top ten hold less than 5.5%.

This TCR was sampled from a human donor in good health. This chain links TRBV7-2 with TRBJ1-2; 7 bases fit TRBD1. Sequencing was performed on CD4+ T cells from blood. The CDR3 reads CASSFGTASNYGYTF. The CDR3 region has the DNA TGTGCCAGCAGCTTCGGGACAGCCTCTAACTATGGCTACACCTTC.